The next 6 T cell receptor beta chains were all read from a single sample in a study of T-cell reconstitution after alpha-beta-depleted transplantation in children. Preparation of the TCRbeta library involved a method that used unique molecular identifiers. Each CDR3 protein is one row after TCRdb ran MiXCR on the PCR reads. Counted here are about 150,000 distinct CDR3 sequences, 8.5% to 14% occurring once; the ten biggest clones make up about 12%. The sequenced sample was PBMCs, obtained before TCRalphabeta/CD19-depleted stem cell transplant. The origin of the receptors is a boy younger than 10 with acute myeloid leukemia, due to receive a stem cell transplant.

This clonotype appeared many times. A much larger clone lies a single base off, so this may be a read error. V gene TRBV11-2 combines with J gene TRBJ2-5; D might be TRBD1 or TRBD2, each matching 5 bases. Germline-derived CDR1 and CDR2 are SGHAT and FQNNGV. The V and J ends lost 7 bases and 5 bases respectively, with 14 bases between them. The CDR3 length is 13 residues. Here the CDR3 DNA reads TGTGCCAGCACCCGAGGGGATTGGGAGACCCAGTACTTC. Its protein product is CASTRGDWETQYF.

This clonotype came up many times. CDR3 DNA sequence: TGCAGTGCTACCGACAGGAATCAGCCCCAGCATTTT. Encoded protein: CSATDRNQPQHF. The rearrangement uses TRBV20-1 and TRBJ1-5, with D perhaps matching TRBD1 (6 bases). This CDR3 comprises 12 residues. V lost 4 bases and J 4 bases, leaving 8 bases between the germline ends. From germline, CDR1 is DFQATT and CDR2 SNEGSKA (reference sequence).

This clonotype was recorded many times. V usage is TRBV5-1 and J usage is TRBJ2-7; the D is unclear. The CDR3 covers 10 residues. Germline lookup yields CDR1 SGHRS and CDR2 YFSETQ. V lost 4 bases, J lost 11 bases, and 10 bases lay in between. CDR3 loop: CASSLKVEYF. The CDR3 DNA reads TGCGCCAGCAGCCTGAAGGTGGAGTACTTC.

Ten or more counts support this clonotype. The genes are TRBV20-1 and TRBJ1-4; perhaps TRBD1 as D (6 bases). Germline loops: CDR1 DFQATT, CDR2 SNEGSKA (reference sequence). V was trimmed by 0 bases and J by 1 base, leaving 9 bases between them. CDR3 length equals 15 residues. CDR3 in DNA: TGCAGTGCTAGAGACCTACAGGGAACTAATGAAAAACTGTTTTTT. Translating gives CSARDLQGTNEKLFF.

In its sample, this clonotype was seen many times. The CDR3 loop reads CASSRGTEAFF. The CDR3 bases are TGTGCCAGCAGTCGAGGTACTGAAGCTTTCTTT. The rearrangement joins TRBV12-3 or TRBV12-4 to TRBJ1-1, with D unresolved. V lost 5 bases to trimming and J lost 5 bases, with 6 bases between them. This CDR3 region has 11 residues.

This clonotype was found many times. The CDR3 bases are TGCGCCAGCAGCCTAGGACAGCTAGGAACCTCTGGGGCCAACGTCCTGACTTTC. This translates into CASSLGQLGTSGANVLTF. The chain combines TRBV5-1 with TRBJ2-6; tentative D call: TRBD1 (6 bases). Trimming stripped 4 bases from V and 0 bases from J, with 17 bases between. The CDR3 is made up of 18 amino acids. The germline CDR1 and CDR2 sequences are SGHRS and YFSETQ.